A selection of T cell receptor beta chains follows, all from one sample in a study of radiation and T cells in renal cell carcinoma. The method was immunoSEQ multiplex PCR; TCRdb's version includes in-frame clones alone and lacks a portion of them. This table has tens of thousands of clones, about 80% appearing once. This specimen consisted of blood, obtained from a patient whose treatment included radiotherapy and nephrectomy. The receptor set was obtained from a woman aged 70-85 years with renal cell carcinoma. Both conserved end residues are part of each CDR3. A D gene is named only where the DNA matches it firmly.

J gene,V gene,D gene,CDR3 DNA,CDR3 protein
TRBJ1-2,TRBV10-3,.,TGTGCCATCAGTCGAGTCGGGGGGGAGGATGGCTACACCTTC,CAISRVGGEDGYTF
TRBJ2-1,TRBV18,.,TGTGCCAGCTCACCACTCCAGGGTGGTAACAATGAGCAGTTCTTC,CASSPLQGGNNEQFF
TRBJ2-1,TRBV9,TRBD2,TGTGCCAGCACCCCGAGTACGGGACTAGCGGGAAGTGAGCAGTTCTTC,CASTPSTGLAGSEQFF
TRBJ2-1,TRBV7-2,.,TGTGCCAGCAGCTATAACATGGGCTCTGGTGAGCAGTTCTTC,CASSYNMGSGEQFF
TRBJ1-1,TRBV9,.,TGTGCCAGCAGCCCGGACCGGGGAGCTTTCTTT,CASSPDRGAFF
TRBJ1-1,TRBV28,.,TGTGCCAGCAGTGTCCCGGGACAAATGAACACTGAAGCTTTCTTT,CASSVPGQMNTEAFF
TRBJ1-2,TRBV30,.,TGTGCCTGGAGGACTACAGGGCTTGGCTACACCTTC,CAWRTTGLGYTF
TRBJ2-7,TRBV9,.,TGTGCCAGCAGCCACGGGGGAGCCTACGAGCAGTACTTC,CASSHGGAYEQYF
TRBJ2-5,TRBV4-2,TRBD2,TGTGCCAGCAGCCAAGGAGGGACTAGCGGGACACAAGAGACCCAGTACTTC,CASSQGGTSGTQETQYF
TRBJ1-5,TRBV27,.,TGTGCCAGCAGTTTATCGCGAGTGCAGCCCCAGCATTTT,CASSLSRVQPQHF
TRBJ2-1,TRBV7-6,TRBD2,TGTGCCAGCAGCTTAAACTCGGGACTAGCGGGAGGTCGGAATGAGCAGTTCTTC,CASSLNSGLAGGRNEQFF
TRBJ2-5,TRBV6-5,.,TGTGCCAGCAGTTACTCCCCTAGACCCCAAGAGACCCAGTACTTC,CASSYSPRPQETQYF
TRBJ2-7,TRBV11-2,.,TGTGCCAGCAGCTCCCTACGGGGAAGCCACGAGCAGTACTTC,CASSSLRGSHEQYF
TRBJ1-1,TRBV10-3,.,TGTGCCATCAGTGGAACAGGGCTTACTGAAGCTTTCTTT,CAISGTGLTEAFF
TRBJ1-1,TRBV6-1,.,TGTGCCAGCAGTGATAACTCGAACACTGAAGCTTTCTTT,CASSDNSNTEAFF
TRBJ1-2,TRBV7-9,TRBD1,TGTGCCAGCAGCCTCCCGGACAGGGGAGGCATATCCGGCTACACCTTC,CASSLPDRGGISGYTF
TRBJ2-7,TRBV9,.,TGTGCCAGCAGCGTAGGTCAGTTTTCCTACGAGCAGTACTTC,CASSVGQFSYEQYF
TRBJ1-1,TRBV5-1,.,TGCGCCAGCAGCAACCGGGACCCGAAGGACACTGAAGCTTTCTTT,CASSNRDPKDTEAFF
TRBJ1-3,TRBV6-1,.,TGTGCCAGCAGACCGGGACGCAACTCTGGAAACACCATATATTTT,CASRPGRNSGNTIYF
TRBJ2-1,TRBV19,TRBD1,TGTGCCAGTAGTACGACAGGGGGCAATGAGCAGTTCTTC,CASSTTGGNEQFF
TRBJ2-7,TRBV27,.,TGTGCCAGCAGTCTAGACGGACGGTGGGACGAGCAGTACTTC,CASSLDGRWDEQYF
TRBJ1-2,TRBV6-1,.,TGTGCCAGCAAAATGGGGGCCTCGGGGACAAGTGGCTACACCTTC,CASKMGASGTSGYTF
TRBJ2-5,TRBV2,TRBD1,TGTGCCAGCAGTGTCCAGGGGGCGAAAGGAGAGACCCAGTACTTC,CASSVQGAKGETQYF
TRBJ2-7,TRBV27,.,TGTGCCAGCAGTTTAATGGGGGCCTACGAGCAGTACTTC,CASSLMGAYEQYF
TRBJ1-5,TRBV7-9,.,TGTGCCAGCAGCTTAGTAGGGAATCAGCCCCAGCATTTT,CASSLVGNQPQHF
TRBJ1-1,TRBV6-5,TRBD1,TGTGCCAGCAGATCCAGGGGGGATGGCACTGAAGCTTTCTTT,CASRSRGDGTEAFF